This entry lists 21 T cell receptor beta chains sequenced from one sample in a study of blood T cell repertoires in COVID-19. Method: immunoSEQ multiplex PCR; TCRdb's copy keeps in-frame clones and lacks some. The sample records approximately 200,000 clones, about four fifths being singletons. Input material: PBMCs or T cells enriched from blood (not recorded which). Receptors originate from a man aged 35 to 55 who had recovered from COVID-19.

The chain is built from TRBV19 and TRBJ2-1; no clear D gene. V lost 4 bases and J lost 1, with 5 bases in between. Germline loops: CDR1 LNHDA, CDR2 SQIVND (reference sequence). This CDR3 region has 13 residues. CDR3 loop: CASSTPSYNEQFF. The CDR3 coding sequence is TGTGCCAGTAGTACCCCATCCTACAATGAGCAGTTCTTC.

This clone was detected once. The chain combines TRBV3-1 (or the pseudogene TRBV3-2) with TRBJ1-2; D is perhaps TRBD1 (6 bases). V gave up 4 bases and J gave up 4 bases, with 13 bases separating them. Germline V gene sequence: CDR1 LGHDT, CDR2 YNNKEL (reference sequence). The CDR3 spans 14 residues. CDR3 sequence reads: CASSPPDSSYGYTF. For the CDR3, the DNA is TGTGCCAGCAGCCCCCCGGACAGTTCCTATGGCTACACCTTC.

This clone appeared a single time. This chain uses TRBV9 with TRBJ2-3, with 9 bases that match TRBD2. Trimming cost V 3 bases and J 0 bases; bases outside gene matches: 5. CDR1 and CDR2 from the germline V gene are SGDLS and YYNGEE. CDR3 size: 16 residues. This CDR3 is CASSELAGASTDTQYF. Here the CDR3 DNA reads TGTGCCAGCAGCGAACTAGCGGGCGCTAGCACAGATACGCAGTATTTT.

The table lists this clone with a few counts. The chain has TRBV7-2 and TRBJ1-5; unclear D gene. The CDR3 is 14 residues long. Germline CDR1 reads SGHTA; CDR2 reads FQGNSA. Deletions cut 5 bases from V and 0 bases from J, with 8 bases between. The CDR3 spells CASSTRNSNQPQHF. CDR3 bases: TGTGCCAGCAGCACCAGAAATAGCAATCAGCCCCAGCATTTT.

CDR3 sequence reads: CASKDASTGDTEAFF. CDR3 nucleotide sequence: TGTGCCAGTAAGGACGCCTCGACCGGGGACACTGAAGCTTTCTTT. The rearrangement uses TRBV19 and TRBJ1-1; D unresolved. The germline V and J ends were trimmed by 7 bases and 3 bases, with 18 bases remaining between them. The germline V gene encodes CDR1 LNHDA and CDR2 SQIVND (reference sequence). CDR3 size: 15 residues.

This sequence joins TRBV27 and TRBJ2-3; 9 bases align to TRBD2. The CDR3 contains 15 residues. Germline assignment: CDR1 MNHEY and CDR2 SMNVEV (reference sequence). Trimming took 2 bases from V and 3 from J; bases not matched to a gene: 3. CDR3 loop: CASSLRSGRTDTQYF. CDR3 nucleotide sequence: TGTGCCAGCAGTTTACGTAGCGGGAGAACAGATACGCAGTATTTT.

This chain joins TRBV4-1 and TRBJ1-1; D may be TRBD1 (6 bases). Trimming shortened V by 1 base and J by 3 bases, and 12 bases separated the two germline ends. This CDR3 contains 15 residues. Germline V gene lookup returns CDR1 MGHRA and CDR2 YSYEKL. The CDR3 is CASSQGLTGHTEAFF. The CDR3 DNA reads TGCGCCAGCAGCCAAGGTCTGACAGGTCACACTGAAGCTTTCTTT.

V and J are TRBV10-3 and TRBJ2-4; 9 nucleotides agree with TRBD1. This CDR3 contains 14 residues. Trimming removed 3 bases from V and 6 bases from J; junction bases left unmatched: 3. Germline CDR1 ENHRY, CDR2 SYGVKD. The CDR3 sequence: CAISEQGAGNIQYF. The CDR3 DNA follows: TGTGCCATCAGTGAACAGGGGGCCGGAAACATTCAGTACTTC.

The rearrangement joins TRBV19 to TRBJ1-6, with D uncertain. The germline CDR1 and CDR2 sequences are LNHDA and SQIVND (reference sequence). Trimming shortened V by 2 bases and J by 4 bases, and 6 bases separated the two germline ends. CDR3 size: 14 residues. The CDR3 coding sequence is TGTGCCAGTAGTATACCACGGTATAATTCACCCCTCCACTTT. Translated: CASSIPRYNSPLHF.

The rearrangement uses TRBV28 and TRBJ2-3, with 10 bases identical to TRBD1. This CDR3 comprises 15 residues. Germline V CDR1 and CDR2: MDHEN, SYDVKM. V gave up 5 bases and J gave up 5 bases; unmatched junction bases: 7. The CDR3 region has the DNA TGTGCCAGCAGTGCCCCCGGACAGGGGGGAGATACGCAGTATTTT. Its translation: CASSAPGQGGDTQYF.

The rearrangement joins TRBV19 to TRBJ1-3; D perhaps matches TRBD1 (5 bases). The CDR3 is 14 amino acids. The germline V gene has CDR1 LNHDA and CDR2 SQIVND (reference sequence). Trimming left V 7 bases short and J 0 bases short, with 10 bases between. CDR3 bases: TGTGCCAGTAACAGACAGCTCTCTGGAAACACCATATATTTT. Translated: CASNRQLSGNTIYF.

This chain joins TRBV19 and TRBJ1-2; no clear D. The CDR3 covers 16 residues. Germline V CDR1 and CDR2: LNHDA, SQIVND (reference sequence). Trimming removed 0 bases from V and 4 bases from J, with 15 bases in between. In nucleotides, the CDR3 is TGTGCCAGTAGTATAGACCCTCTCCGGGATCCCTATGGCTACACCTTC. Protein product: CASSIDPLRDPYGYTF. The full variable domain, with the rest looked up from reference TRBV19 and TRBJ1-2, is DGGITQSPKYLFRKEGQNVTLSCEQNLNHDAMYWYRQDPGQGLRLIYYSQIVNDFQKGDIAEGYSVSREKKESFPLTVTSAQKNPTAFYLCASSIDPLRDPYGYTFGSGTRLTVV.

CDR3 sequence: CASSAGPYEQYV. As DNA, the CDR3 is TGTGCCAGCTCGGCGGGCCCCTACGAGCAGTACGTC. The chain employs TRBV18 and TRBJ2-7; weak D call: TRBD2 (5 bases). CDR1 and CDR2 (germline): KGHSH, LQKENI. The CDR3 covers 12 residues. V dropped 6 bases and J dropped 2 bases, with 8 bases sitting between them.

The J gene is TRBJ2-1, the V gene TRBV7-6; D ambiguous. This CDR3 has 13 residues. Germline assignment: CDR1 SGHVS and CDR2 FNYEAQ. The V end was cut by 4 bases, the J end by 5 bases, with 9 bases between. The DNA for the CDR3 is TGTGCCAGCAGCTCCCGGTTCAACAATGAGCAGTTCTTC. Translated: CASSSRFNNEQFF.

V is TRBV5-4 and J is TRBJ2-1, with a tentative D call TRBD2 (6 bases). V was shortened by 0 bases and J by 2 bases, with 18 bases between the two germline ends. CDR3 length: 18 amino acids. From germline, CDR1 is SGHNT and CDR2 YYREEE (reference sequence). CDR3 region: CASSLVYGTVVPYNEQFF. The CDR3 region has the DNA TGTGCCAGCAGCTTGGTCTACGGGACTGTGGTACCCTACAATGAGCAGTTCTTC.

The rearrangement joins TRBV5-4 to TRBJ2-1, with 12 bases fitting TRBD2. From germline, CDR1 is SGHNT and CDR2 YYREEE (reference sequence). The CDR3 has 16 residues. V shed 1 base, J shed 10 bases, and the junction held 9 bases outside the gene matches. The CDR3 here is CASSLPWASGRGEQFF. In nucleotides, the CDR3 is TGTGCCAGCAGCTTGCCGTGGGCTAGCGGGAGGGGCGAGCAGTTCTTC.

The chain carries TRBV7-2 and TRBJ1-1; TRBD1 aligns across 7 bases. Losses at the gene ends were 8 bases for V and 1 base for J; bases not matched to a gene: 7. The CDR3 runs to 14 residues. CDR1 and CDR2 from the germline V gene are SGHTA and FQGNSA. CDR3 loop: CASLIGTANTEAFF. The CDR3 DNA is TGTGCCAGCCTGATAGGGACAGCGAACACTGAAGCTTTCTTT.

This chain joins TRBV11-2 and TRBJ2-7; 11 bases map to TRBD1. Germline assignment: CDR1 SGHAT and CDR2 FQNNGV. The trim removed 5 bases at V and 4 bases at J, leaving 7 bases unmatched. The CDR3 contains 15 residues. CDR3 protein: CASSPGQGAWYEQYV. CDR3 bases: TGTGCCAGCAGCCCCGGACAGGGGGCTTGGTACGAGCAGTACGTC.

This clone appeared a few times. This rearrangement joins TRBV3-1 (or the pseudogene TRBV3-2) to TRBJ2-1; 7 nucleotides match TRBD2. This CDR3 contains 13 residues. The V gene end was trimmed by 0 bases and the J gene end by 9 bases; junction bases not matched to a gene: 2. From germline, CDR1 is LGHDT and CDR2 YNNKEL (reference sequence). CDR3 nucleotides: TGTGCCAGCAGCCAAGATGGGGGGGGTGAGCAGTTCTTC. This translates into CASSQDGGGEQFF.

The chain has TRBV5-1 and TRBJ2-2; D might be TRBD2 (6 bases). V was trimmed by 7 bases and J by 1 base, leaving 11 bases between them. Germline values: CDR1 SGHRS, CDR2 YFSETQ. This CDR3 spans 14 amino acids. Here the CDR3 reads CASSTSLNTGELFF. The CDR3 bases are TGCGCCAGCTCAACTAGCCTGAACACCGGGGAGCTGTTTTTT.

The rearrangement links TRBV6-5 to TRBJ2-7, with D tentatively TRBD1 (5 bases). CDR1 is MNHEY, CDR2 SVGAGI, per germline. V was clipped by 4 bases and J by 4 bases, with 14 bases between them. The CDR3 totals 14 residues. The CDR3 DNA reads as TGTGCCAGCAGTTTCGCAGGGATCACTTACGAGCAGTACGTC. Protein sequence: CASSFAGITYEQYV.